The 12 T cell receptor beta chains presented below share a single source sample, sequenced in a study of T cells in Graves' hyperthyroidism and ophthalmopathy (dated by TCRdb to the late 2010s). Library preparation was by multiplex PCR. Instrument used: Illumina HiSeq 2000. Amplification of TCR beta CDR3 regions was carried out from RNA transcripts. The first round of RT-PCR for the TCR CDR3 was performed with the HTBI primer set and the Qiagen OneStep RT-PCR kit. TCRdb reanalyzed the raw reads on its own, using fastp at Q25 for trimming and MiXCR for clone calling, and kept in-frame beta chains. Identical CDR3 proteins give one entry, which carries the most common genes and DNA. The sample records roughly 530,000 distinct CDR3 sequences, 15% to 20% of which are singletons. The ten largest clones add up to approximately 18% of the sample. Specimen: blood. These receptors originate from a woman under 30 with Graves' ophthalmopathy.

The V gene is TRBV10-3, the J gene TRBJ2-2; 8 bases agree with TRBD2. The V and J ends lost 7 bases and 3 bases, in that order; junction bases with no gene match: 1. Germline loops: CDR1 ENHRY, CDR2 SYGVKD. CDR3 length equals 13 residues. CDR3: CAITAGDTGELFF. The CDR3 DNA reads TGTGCCATCACAGCGGGAGACACCGGGGAGCTGTTTTTT.

In this sample, this clonotype turned up a few times. The CDR3 region is CASSPSSRAQPQHF. Written as DNA, the CDR3 is TGTGCCAGCAGTCCTTCATCCAGGGCGCAGCCCCAGCATTTT. The V call is TRBV12-3 or TRBV12-4, the J call TRBJ1-5; tentative D call: TRBD1 (5 bases). This CDR3 spans 14 amino acids. The V gene lost 5 bases and the J gene lost 7 bases, with 15 bases spanning the gap.

For this clonotype: A much larger clone lies one base from this, so it may be a read error. The chain joins TRBV7-9 to TRBJ1-1; TRBD1 is a possible D gene (5 bases). CDR3 size: 15 residues. Between the trimmed V and J ends, which lost 3 bases and 5 bases, there was a span of 16 bases. The germline gives CDR1 SEHNR, CDR2 FQNEAQ (reference sequence). In DNA, the CDR3 is TGTGCCAGCAGCTTTCTGTCGGGGGTAGGAACTGAAGCTTTCTTT. It codes for CASSFLSGVGTEAFF.

This clonotype was detected ten times or more. The rearrangement links TRBV3-1 to TRBJ2-5; maybe TRBD1 (5 bases). V was shortened by 0 bases and J by 5 bases, with 13 bases between the two germline ends. There are 15 residues in the CDR3. Germline V lookup: CDR1 LGHDT, CDR2 YNNKEL (reference sequence). The CDR3 loop is CASSQDSRVGETQYF. The CDR3 DNA reads TGTGCCAGCAGCCAAGACAGCAGGGTCGGGGAGACCCAGTACTTC.

At least ten counts were recorded for this clonotype. J is TRBJ2-6 and V is TRBV28; D gene uncertain. V lost 5 bases, J lost 0 bases, and 11 bases lay in between. The germline V gene encodes CDR1 MDHEN and CDR2 SYDVKM. The CDR3 totals 16 residues. The CDR3 DNA reads as TGTGCCAGCAGTCCACGACTGCTCTCTGGGGCCAACGTCCTGACTTTC. It encodes CASSPRLLSGANVLTF. The entire variable domain, with the rest obtained from reference TRBV28 and TRBJ2-6, is as follows: DVKVTQSSRYLVKRTGEKVFLECVQDMDHENMFWYRQDPGLGLRLIYFSYDVKMKEKGDIPEGYSVSREKKERFSLILESASTNQTSMYLCASSPRLLSGANVLTFGAGSRLTVL.

There are many counts of this clonotype. The chain carries TRBV7-2 and TRBJ2-7; D not certain. Trimming removed 5 bases from V and 4 bases from J, with 18 bases in between. The CDR3 contains 15 residues. The germline V gene has CDR1 SGHTA and CDR2 FQGNSA. For the CDR3, the DNA is TGTGCCAGCAGCCCGGACCAAGCCCTAAAGTACGAGCAGTACTTC. Translating it yields CASSPDQALKYEQYF. Drawing the rest from reference TRBV7-2 and TRBJ2-7, the complete variable domain is GAGVSQSPSNKVTEKGKDVELRCDPISGHTALYWYRQSLGQGLEFLIYFQGNSAPDKSGLPSDRFSAERTGGSVSTLTIQRTQQEDSAVYLCASSPDQALKYEQYFGPGTRLTVT.

In this sample, this clonotype turned up many times. The CDR3 sequence: CASSLVWDRDTGELFF. For the CDR3, the DNA is TGTGCCAGCAGCTTAGTCTGGGACAGGGATACCGGGGAGCTGTTTTTT. The V and J genes are TRBV7-2 and TRBJ2-2; 9 bases align to TRBD1. Per the germline V gene, CDR1 is SGHTA and CDR2 is FQGNSA. Trimming took 1 base from V and 5 from J; bases not matched to a gene: 5. The CDR3 runs to 16 residues.

The table lists this clonotype with many counts. The chain couples TRBV18 to TRBJ2-7, with D hard to call. The CDR3 is made up of 14 amino acids. The V and J ends lost 3 bases and 0 bases respectively, with 9 bases between them. Germline assignment: CDR1 KGHSH and CDR2 LQKENI. Written as DNA, the CDR3 is TGTGCCAGCTCACCTGAGGCAGGCTCCTACGAGCAGTACTTC. Translated, it gives CASSPEAGSYEQYF.

This clonotype was detected ten times or more. The chain recombines TRBV5-1 with TRBJ1-1; D not resolved. V dropped 1 base and J dropped 6 bases, with 13 bases sitting between them. This CDR3 has 14 amino acids. CDR1 and CDR2 from the germline V gene are SGHRS and YFSETQ. The CDR3 bases are TGCGCCAGCAGCTTGCGTGGTCTGGTAGCTGAAGCTTTCTTT. Residues: CASSLRGLVAEAFF.

This clonotype was seen a handful of times. Possible read error: a much larger clone is one base away. This chain joins TRBV30 and TRBJ1-1; no clear D. Germline lookup yields CDR1 GTSNPN and CDR2 SVGIG (reference sequence). The length of the CDR3 is 16 residues. V shed 0 bases and J shed 0 bases, with 14 bases lying between them. The CDR3 loop is CAWSVPPGPLNTEAFF. Here the CDR3 DNA reads TGTGCCTGGAGTGTACCTCCCGGCCCTTTGAACACTGAAGCTTTCTTT.

The chain carries TRBV19 and TRBJ1-3, with 7 bases that match TRBD1. Trimming removed 5 bases from V and 2 bases from J; junction bases left unmatched: 3. The CDR3 loop spans 14 amino acids. Germline values: CDR1 LNHDA, CDR2 SQIVND (reference sequence). As DNA, the CDR3 is TGTGCCAGTAGTGGCGGACAGGCTGGAAACACCATATATTTT. This codes for CASSGGQAGNTIYF. Full variable domain (missing parts from reference TRBV19 and TRBJ1-3): DGGITQSPKYLFRKEGQNVTLSCEQNLNHDAMYWYRQDPGQGLRLIYYSQIVNDFQKGDIAEGYSVSREKKESFPLTVTSAQKNPTAFYLCASSGGQAGNTIYFGEGSWLTVV.

This clonotype was counted between two and nine times. The chain links TRBV19 to TRBJ1-2, with 10 bases aligning to TRBD1. The CDR3 runs 19 residues. V gave up 0 bases and J gave up 0 bases; unmatched junction bases: 10. Germline CDR1 and CDR2: LNHDA and SQIVND (reference sequence). The DNA of the CDR3 is TGTGCCAGTAGTATAGAAACCGCCGGGACAGGGGCAACTAACTATGGCTACACCTTC. Its protein is CASSIETAGTGATNYGYTF.